This paragraph reports one TCR beta chain. The sample belongs to a study of OX40 agonist ivuxolimab in advanced cancers. As for the study in general: Patients were given ivuxolimab, an antibody that agonizes OX40 (CD134). Patients were dosed intravenously with ivuxolimab at 0.01 to 10 mg/kg every 2 weeks. Patients in dose escalation had liver, melanoma, kidney or head and neck cancers.

Autoimmune disease history or systemic immunosuppression led to patient exclusion. The table came from immunoSEQ multiplex PCR; TCRdb's copy has only in-frame clones and leaves some out. The repertoire consists of tens of thousands of clones, with around 90% occurring once and the leading ten covering less than 0.55%. Germline assignment: CDR1 SGHRS and CDR2 YFSETQ. Trimming cost V 4 bases and J 5 bases, with 18 bases left between them. The CDR3 has 15 residues. The source is an adult with an advanced solid tumor such as melanoma, head and neck, liver or kidney cancer. This specimen was CD4+ or CD8+ T cells sorted from blood, taken in a trial of the OX40 agonist ivuxolimab. This sequence joins TRBV5-1 and TRBJ2-5, with TRBD1 as a possible D gene (6 bases). Here the CDR3 reads CASSVQGQTRETQYF. CDR3 DNA sequence: TGCGCCAGCAGCGTACAGGGACAAACACGGGAGACCCAGTACTTC.